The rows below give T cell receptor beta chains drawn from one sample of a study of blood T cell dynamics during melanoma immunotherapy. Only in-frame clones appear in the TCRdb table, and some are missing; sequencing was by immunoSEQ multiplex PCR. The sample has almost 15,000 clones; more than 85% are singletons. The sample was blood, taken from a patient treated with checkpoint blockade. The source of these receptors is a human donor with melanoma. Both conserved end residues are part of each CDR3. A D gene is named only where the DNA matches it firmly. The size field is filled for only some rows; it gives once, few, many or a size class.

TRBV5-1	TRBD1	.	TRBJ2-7	TGCGCCAGCAGCTCCGGGACAGGGATCTACGAGCAGTACTTC	CASSSGTGIYEQYF
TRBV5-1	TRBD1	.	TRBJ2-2	TGCGCCAGCAGCTTTCGGACAGGGGACACCGGGGAGCTGTTTTTT	CASSFRTGDTGELFF
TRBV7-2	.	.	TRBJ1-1	TGTGCCAGCAGCTTAGCGATCGGAACGAACACTGAAGCTTTCTTT	CASSLAIGTNTEAFF
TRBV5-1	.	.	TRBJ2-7	TGCGCCAGCAGCTTGTCGGGGGCGAGGAACGAGCAGTACTTC	CASSLSGARNEQYF
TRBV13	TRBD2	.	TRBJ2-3	TGTGCCAGCAGCTACGGGGGGGCAAGGGATACGCAGTATTTT	CASSYGGARDTQYF
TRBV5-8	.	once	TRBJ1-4	TGTGCCAGCAGACCCTTGGGGGTTAATGAAAAACTGTTTTTT	CASRPLGVNEKLFF
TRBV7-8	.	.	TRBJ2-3	TGTGCCAGCAGCTTAGTTGGGATCACAGATACGCAGTATTTT	CASSLVGITDTQYF
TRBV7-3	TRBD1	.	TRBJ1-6	TGTGCCAGCAGCTTCGCCGGGACAGGGGTCTCACCCCTCCACTTT	CASSFAGTGVSPLHF
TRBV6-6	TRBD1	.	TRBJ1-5	TGTGCCAGCCAGCTTGGACAGGGTAGCAATCAGCCCCAGCATTTT	CASQLGQGSNQPQHF
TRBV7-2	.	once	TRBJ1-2	TGTGCCAGCGGCTCCGGGGGCGGCTATGGCTACACCTTC	CASGSGGGYGYTF
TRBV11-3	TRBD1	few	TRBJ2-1	TGTGCCAGCAGCCTCGGGACAGGGGGCGATGAGCAGTTCTTC	CASSLGTGGDEQFF
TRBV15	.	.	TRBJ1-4	TGTGCCACCAGCAGAGATCGGGTTGACAGAAAACTGTTTTTT	CATSRDRVDRKLFF
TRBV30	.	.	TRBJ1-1	TGTGCCTGGAGTGTCGCAGGGAACACTGAAGCTTTCTTT	CAWSVAGNTEAFF
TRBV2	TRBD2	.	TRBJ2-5	TGTGCCAGCACACTAGGGTCTAGCGGGCCAAGTACAGAGACCCAGTACTTC	CASTLGSSGPSTETQYF
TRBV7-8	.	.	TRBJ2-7	TGTGCCAGCAGCTTAGCGTCTGCCAGGGAATACGAGCAGTACTTC	CASSLASAREYEQYF
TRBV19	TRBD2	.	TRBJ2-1	TGTGCCAGTAACCGTAGACGACTAGCGGGAAGGTACAATGAGCAGTTCTTC	CASNRRRLAGRYNEQFF
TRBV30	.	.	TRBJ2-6	TGTGCCTGGAGCCCGATAGGACCTGGGGCCAACGTCCTGACTTTC	CAWSPIGPGANVLTF
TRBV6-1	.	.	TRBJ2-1	TGTGCCAGCGCCCGCGGGGTGGGTGAGCAGTTCTTC	CASARGVGEQFF
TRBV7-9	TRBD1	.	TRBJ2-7	TGTGCCAGCAGCTTAGTGTTAGGGGGCAGGGGAAGGCCTTACGAGCAGTACTTC	CASSLVLGGRGRPYEQYF
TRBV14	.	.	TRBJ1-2	TGTGCCAGCAGCCAAGACATCCGGGCCCCGTATGGCTACACCTTC	CASSQDIRAPYGYTF
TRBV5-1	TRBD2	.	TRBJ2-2	TGCGCCAGCATGCCAGCGGGAGGGACCGGGGAGCTGTTTTTT	CASMPAGGTGELFF
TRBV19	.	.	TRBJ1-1	TGTGCCAGTAGTATAGGGCCAATGGGGAACACTGAAGCTTTCTTT	CASSIGPMGNTEAFF
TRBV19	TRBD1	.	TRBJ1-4	TGTGCCTCATTGCAGGGGGGGCTTGGGACTAATGAAAAACTGTTTTTT	CASLQGGLGTNEKLFF
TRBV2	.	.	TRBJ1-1	TGTGCCAGCAGTGATGATTATACTGAAGCTTTCTTT	CASSDDYTEAFF
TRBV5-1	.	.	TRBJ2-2	TGCGCCAGCAGCTTGGACAGGGTTAAAAACGGGGAGCTGTTTTTT	CASSLDRVKNGELFF
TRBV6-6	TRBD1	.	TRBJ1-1	TGTGCCAGCAACGAACCGGGACAGGGGCAGAACACTGAAGCTTTCTTT	CASNEPGQGQNTEAFF
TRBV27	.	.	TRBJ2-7	TGTGCCAGCAGTCCAAGGGGGACTTTGACCTCTCCGGGCTACGAGCAGTACTTC	CASSPRGTLTSPGYEQYF
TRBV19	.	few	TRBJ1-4	TGTGCCAGTAGTCCGACGGGGGCCGGTGAAAAACTGTTTTTT	CASSPTGAGEKLFF
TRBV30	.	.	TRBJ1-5	TGTGCCTGGAGTGAGGGGGGAATAGGGAATCAGCCCCAGCATTTT	CAWSEGGIGNQPQHF
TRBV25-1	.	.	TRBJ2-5	TGTGCCAGCAGTGAAGGAGTACAGCGCCGTTACTTC	CASSEGVQRRYF
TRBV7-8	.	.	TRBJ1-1	TGTGCCAGCAGCTTAGATGGGATGGGGGGCAGCGACACTGAAGCTTTCTTT	CASSLDGMGGSDTEAFF
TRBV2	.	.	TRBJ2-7	TGTGCCAGCAGTGAAGCGCTCCCAGGGGTCGGCTTC	CASSEALPGVGF
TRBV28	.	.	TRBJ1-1	TGTGCCAGCAGTTTAACAGTCCGCAGGGCTGAAGCTTTCTTT	CASSLTVRRAEAFF
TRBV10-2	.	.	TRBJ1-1	TGCGCCAGCCTTAAGACCCTGGGGACGAACACTGAAGCTTTCTTT	CASLKTLGTNTEAFF
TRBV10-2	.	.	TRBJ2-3	TGCGCCAGCAGTCTTCCGGGCCAAACAGATACGCAGTATTTT	CASSLPGQTDTQYF
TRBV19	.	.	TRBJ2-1	TGTGCCAGTAGTCCTTTAAATGGGGAGCAGTTCTTC	CASSPLNGEQFF
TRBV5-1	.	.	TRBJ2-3	TGCGCCAGCAGCTTGGACAAGACTAGCACAGATACGCAGTATTTT	CASSLDKTSTDTQYF
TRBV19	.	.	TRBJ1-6	TGTGCCAGTAGTATACAGGGGTCGAATTCACCCCTCCACTTT	CASSIQGSNSPLHF
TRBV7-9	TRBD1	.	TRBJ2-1	TGTGCCAGCAGCCCCTGGGACAGGGAGAGTGAGCAGTTCTTC	CASSPWDRESEQFF
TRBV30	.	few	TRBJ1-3	TGTGCCTGGAGTGTATCCGCTTTCTCTGGAAACACCATATATTTT	CAWSVSAFSGNTIYF
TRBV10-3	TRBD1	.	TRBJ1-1	TGTGCCATCAGGGACAGGGGACAAATAGAAGCTTTCTTT	CAIRDRGQIEAFF
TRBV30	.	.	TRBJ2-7	TGTGCCTGGAGTCCTCGGACCGCTAGCTCCTACGAGCAGTACTTC	CAWSPRTASSYEQYF
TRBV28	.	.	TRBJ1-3	TGTGCCAGCAGTTTCATGCACTCTGGAAACACCATATATTTT	CASSFMHSGNTIYF
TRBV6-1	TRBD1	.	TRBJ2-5	TGTGCCAGCAGGAGACAGGGGGCTTCTACGGAGACCCAGTACTTC	CASRRQGASTETQYF
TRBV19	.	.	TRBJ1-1	TGTGCCAGTAGTATTATTGGGTTCAAAGAAGCTTTCTTT	CASSIIGFKEAFF
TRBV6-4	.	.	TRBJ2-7	TGTGCCCGGGCGGGACTCTCCTACGAGCAGTACTTC	CARAGLSYEQYF
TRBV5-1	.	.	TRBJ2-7	TGCGCCAGCAGCTTGCTAGGGGACTACGAGCAGTACTTC	CASSLLGDYEQYF
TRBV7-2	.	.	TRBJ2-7	TGTGCCAGCAGCTTAGCCGGTCATTCTTACGAGCAGTACTTC	CASSLAGHSYEQYF
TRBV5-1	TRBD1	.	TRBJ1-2	TGCGCCAGCAGCCAGGTGACAGGGTACTATGGCTACACCTTC	CASSQVTGYYGYTF